This TCR beta chain appears in the sequencing data of a study of blood T cell repertoires in COVID-19. Across the whole study: Donors in the United States, Italy and Spain gave samples during acute or convalescent COVID-19. Sample material is recorded as cDNA or gDNA derived from T cells, B-cell-depleted T cells, or PBMCs.

Per germline, CDR1 LGHDT and CDR2 YNNKEL (reference sequence). Trimming shortened V by 4 bases and J by 1 base, and 20 bases separated the two germline ends. CDR3 length: 17 residues. In the original workflow: By means of reference gene primer amplification, nucleated cell counts were estimated. The table came from immunoSEQ multiplex PCR; TCRdb's copy has only in-frame clones and leaves some out. The V and J calls and clone size are taken from that table; D and trimming were inferred from the DNA. The repertoire has about 140,000 clones, around 72% of them found once; the top ten carry more than 1.5%.

This rearrangement joins TRBV3-1 (or the pseudogene TRBV3-2) to TRBJ2-7, with D possibly TRBD1 on 7 matching bases. The specimen sequenced was peripheral blood. The sequence derives from a woman in her sixties with acute or convalescent COVID-19. The DNA for the CDR3 is TGTGCCAGCAGCCGCGGGGACAGTCGGGGACCGTCCTACGAGCAGTACTTC. It codes for CASSRGDSRGPSYEQYF.